Sequencing of this T cell receptor beta chain was carried out in a study of CD4 T cells in relation to SARS-CoV-2 and coronaviruses. Study background: No peptide or an HIV-1 Nef peptide pool served as negative control.

Regarding this clone: Its antigen is currently unknown.

Study-wide findings and caveats: In 55% to 75% of donors, memory CD4+ clonotypes crossrecognized SARS-CoV-2 and at least one common cold coronavirus spike. No donor gave both pre-pandemic and post-infection samples. Crossreactive clones expanded significantly less to SARS-CoV-2 than monoreactive clones.

Produced via immunoSEQ multiplex PCR; TCRdb's table is partial and in-frame only. The sample has some 25,000 clones, about four fifths seen once. Unexposed donor CD4+ T cells date from about 2011-2018, before the COVID-19 pandemic. The cells were cultured for around ten days before CD4+ T cells were isolated. This sequence originates from a human donor in good health. The sample taken for sequencing was CD4+ T cells from PBMCs, cultured in vitro.

CDR3 loop: CAISEQGNYGYTF. The CDR3 nucleotides are TGTGCCATCAGTGAACAGGGTAACTATGGCTACACCTTC. V is TRBV10-3 and J is TRBJ1-2; tentatively, D is TRBD1 (6 bases). Germline V gives CDR1 ENHRY, CDR2 SYGVKD. The CDR3 is made up of 13 amino acids. Trimming removed 3 bases at V and 1 base at J, with 6 bases between.